The 24 T cell receptor beta chains given below trace back to one sample, sequenced in a study of T-cell memory formation after mild COVID-19. A single record per CDR3 protein comes from TCRdb applying MiXCR to the 5' RACE reads. In the table there are approximately 240,000 distinct CDR3 sequences, 16% of which are singletons. Sequencing was carried out using PBMCs or a T cell subset sorted from them (not recorded which). The receptor set was obtained from a man aged 18 to 29 who had mild COVID-19 (a few samples of this study predate the infection). Cell type and time point are not known.

This clonotype has more than one count but fewer than ten. The V and J genes are TRBV4-2 and TRBJ1-5; D is perhaps TRBD1 (6 bases). Germline V gene sequence: CDR1 LGHNA, CDR2 YNFKEQ. Between the trimmed V and J ends, which lost 5 bases and 6 bases, there was a span of 17 bases. CDR3 size: 15 residues. The CDR3 nucleotides read TGTGCCAGCAGCTCGGAGGGGGGAGGCGTTCAGCCCCAGCATTTT. Its protein is CASSSEGGGVQPQHF.

J is TRBJ1-1 and V is TRBV27; the D is unclear. Germline CDR1 MNHEY, CDR2 SMNVEV (reference sequence). V lost 8 bases and J lost 3, with 19 bases in between. This CDR3 is 15 amino acids long. The DNA of the CDR3 is TGTGCCAGCGGGCGGAATCACGACCGGGACACTGAAGCTTTCTTT. Translating gives CASGRNHDRDTEAFF.

The chain recombines TRBV6-2 or TRBV6-3 with TRBJ2-1; 8 bases match TRBD1. The length of the CDR3 is 12 residues. With 4 bases clipped from V and 13 bases from J, the junction kept 6 bases outside the gene matches. Germline V gene sequence: CDR1 MNHEY, CDR2 SVGEGT. The CDR3 DNA sequence: TGTGCCAGCAGTTTCCCGGGGACAGGCCAGTTCTTC. As protein: CASSFPGTGQFF.

This clonotype was picked up a small number of times. J is TRBJ2-1 and V is TRBV7-6; D might be TRBD1 (6 bases). Germline loops: CDR1 SGHVS, CDR2 FNYEAQ. CDR3 length equals 15 residues. Trimming pared 2 bases from V and 2 bases from J, leaving 10 bases between. The CDR3 sequence: CASSLSKGAYNEQFF. For the CDR3, the DNA is TGTGCCAGCAGCTTATCAAAGGGGGCCTACAATGAGCAGTTCTTC.

The V gene is TRBV6-5, the J gene TRBJ2-1; maybe TRBD2 (7 bases). Deletions cut 3 bases from V and 8 bases from J, with 17 bases between. This CDR3 spans 15 amino acids. The V gene's germline CDR1 is MNHEY and CDR2 SVGAGI. The CDR3 nucleotides are TGTGCCAGCAGTTATTGGGGGGGCAGAGTCGATGAGCAGTTCTTC. Its protein product is CASSYWGGRVDEQFF.

This clonotype has a handful of counts. This chain uses TRBV29-1 with TRBJ2-3; perhaps D is TRBD1 or TRBD2 (5 bases each). CDR1 and CDR2 (germline): SQVTM, ANQGSEA. CDR3 length: 13 residues. Trimming cost V 4 bases and J 2 bases, with 10 bases left between them. CDR3 in amino acids: CSVVPGTTDTQYF. The CDR3, as DNA: TGCAGCGTTGTGCCCGGGACCACAGATACGCAGTATTTT.

This clonotype has a handful of counts. Relative to the germline gene, one junction end is altered; a read error may explain this. V is TRBV19 and J is TRBJ1-1, with D unclear. Germline loops: CDR1 LNHDA, CDR2 SQIVND (reference sequence). The CDR3 length is 16 residues. This chain's CDR3 is CASSVDLGGVNTEAFF. CDR3 coding DNA: TGTGCCAGTAGTGTAGATTTGGGTGGTGTAAACACTGAAGCTTTCTTT.

This clonotype was picked up many times. The chain uses TRBV5-1 and TRBJ2-2; 11 nucleotides agree with TRBD1. CDR1 is SGHRS and CDR2 is YFSETQ in the germline V gene. J gave up 7 bases and V 5 bases, and 13 bases lay outside the gene matches. CDR3 size: 17 residues. CDR3: CASSRNMDRGRFGELFF. Here the CDR3 DNA reads TGCGCCAGCAGTCGGAACATGGACAGGGGGCGCTTCGGGGAGCTGTTTTTT.

The J gene is TRBJ2-3, the V gene TRBV3-1, with TRBD2 matching 8 bases. The CDR3 extends over 13 amino acids. Looked up from germline, CDR1 is LGHDT and CDR2 is YNNKEL (reference sequence). V was clipped by 8 bases and J by 5 bases; unmatched bases: 6. For the CDR3, the DNA is TGTGCCAGCCTCGGGGGGGGAAGAGATACGCAGTATTTT. Residues: CASLGGGRDTQYF.

At least ten counts were recorded for this clonotype. This chain links TRBV3-1 with TRBJ1-2; D remains unclear. The V and J ends lost 3 bases and 8 bases respectively, with 10 bases between them. From germline, CDR1 is LGHDT and CDR2 YNNKEL (reference sequence). This CDR3 is 12 amino acids long. The chain's CDR3 is CASSQGNGGYTF. CDR3 nucleotides: TGTGCCAGCAGCCAGGGGAATGGCGGCTACACCTTC.

Only a few counts were recorded for this clonotype. The chain recombines TRBV18 with TRBJ1-3; a possible D gene is TRBD1 (5 bases). V lost 5 bases, J lost 0 bases, and 8 bases lay in between. There are 14 residues in the CDR3. Per germline, CDR1 KGHSH and CDR2 LQKENI. The CDR3 DNA reads TGTGCCAGCTCAGCGGGGGTCTCTGGAAACACCATATATTTT. Its translation: CASSAGVSGNTIYF.

The rearrangement uses TRBV7-6 and TRBJ1-2, with D unclear. The CDR3 sequence is 15 residues long. Looked up from germline, CDR1 is SGHVS and CDR2 is FNYEAQ. V shed 5 bases and J shed 8 bases, with 21 bases lying between them. The CDR3 loop is CASSPEDGLFQGYTF. CDR3 DNA sequence: TGTGCCAGCAGCCCTGAGGACGGCCTTTTCCAGGGCTACACCTTC.

This clonotype came up a few times. The rearrangement uses TRBV20-1 and TRBJ1-1, with D maybe TRBD1 (6 bases). CDR3 length: 14 residues. V lost 3 bases to trimming and J lost 0 bases, with 11 bases between them. Germline V lookup: CDR1 DFQATT, CDR2 SNEGSKA (reference sequence). In DNA form, the CDR3 reads TGCAGTGCTAGTAGGGGGGCAATGAACACTGAAGCTTTCTTT. Translated, it gives CSASRGAMNTEAFF.

The chain carries TRBV7-3 and TRBJ2-7; D unresolved. This CDR3 has 13 residues. Trimming took off 2 bases at V and 5 bases at J, with 10 bases between the two ends. Per the germline V gene, CDR1 is SGHTA and CDR2 is FQGTGA. CDR3 sequence reads: CASSLGTENEQYF. The CDR3 coding sequence is TGTGCCAGCAGCTTAGGAACGGAAAACGAGCAGTACTTC.

This clonotype was detected only a few times. The rearrangement uses TRBV7-2 and TRBJ2-3; D possibly corresponds to TRBD2 (7 bases). Germline CDR1 reads SGHTA; CDR2 reads FQGNSA. The CDR3 length is 13 residues. Between the trimmed V and J ends, which lost 6 bases and 9 bases, there was a span of 16 bases. In nucleotides, the CDR3 is TGTGCCAGCAGAATGCCGGGGGGCAAAACGCAGTATTTT. Residues: CASRMPGGKTQYF.

The chain uses TRBV28 and TRBJ2-7, with D perhaps TRBD2 (5 bases). Germline CDR1 is MDHEN and CDR2 is SYDVKM. Trimming stripped 2 bases from V and 2 bases from J, with 10 bases between. The CDR3 length is 14 residues. The CDR3 DNA reads as TGTGCCAGCAGTTTAGGAGGATCTACCTACGAGCAGTACTTC. Amino acids: CASSLGGSTYEQYF.

This clonotype was seen only a few times. The V gene is TRBV10-3, the J gene TRBJ1-2; D is uncertain. The CDR3 spans 13 residues. Germline V gives CDR1 ENHRY, CDR2 SYGVKD. Trimming stripped 11 bases from V and 2 bases from J, with 15 bases between. This CDR3 reads CASGGWQNYGYTF. Here the CDR3 DNA reads TGTGCCTCAGGAGGGTGGCAGAACTATGGCTACACCTTC.

CDR3 in amino acids: CASSPVDSVNTEAFF. CDR3 bases: TGTGCCAGCTCGCCTGTGGACAGCGTGAACACTGAAGCTTTCTTT. The chain has TRBV18 and TRBJ1-1; tentatively, D is TRBD1 (6 bases). V was clipped by 6 bases and J by 0 bases, with 14 bases between them. The CDR3 sequence is 15 residues long. Germline-derived CDR1 and CDR2 are KGHSH and LQKENI.

The V gene is TRBV7-8, the J gene TRBJ1-5; the D gene is possibly TRBD1 (5 bases). The CDR3 runs 16 residues. V lost 6 bases, J lost 7 bases, and 22 bases lay in between. CDR1 is SGHVS, CDR2 FQNEAQ, per germline. The CDR3 bases are TGTGCCAGCAGAACATCAGGGAACGCTAGGGAGCAGCCCCAGCATTTT. Residues: CASRTSGNAREQPQHF.

This clonotype was observed a handful of times. The chain carries TRBV5-1 and TRBJ1-1, with D possibly being TRBD1 (5 bases). The CDR3 loop spans 14 amino acids. Germline-derived CDR1 and CDR2 are SGHRS and YFSETQ. V was pared by 4 bases and J by 5 bases, with 15 bases between. The CDR3, as DNA: TGCGCCAGCAGCCGGCAGGGCCGGGAAACTGAAGCTTTCTTT. This sequence encodes CASSRQGRETEAFF.

This clonotype showed up just a few times. This chain links TRBV30 with TRBJ2-5; D possibly corresponds to TRBD2 (6 bases). The V and J ends lost 1 base and 7 bases respectively, with 10 bases between them. The germline V gene has CDR1 GTSNPN and CDR2 SVGIG (reference sequence). The CDR3 contains 12 residues. The CDR3 region is CAWSGQGLTQYF. DNA for the CDR3: TGTGCCTGGAGTGGGCAGGGACTGACCCAGTACTTC.

This clonotype was seen a handful of times. The chain links TRBV19 to TRBJ2-2; possible D gene TRBD1, 6 bases. CDR1 is LNHDA and CDR2 is SQIVND in the germline V gene (reference sequence). There are 16 residues in the CDR3. The V gene lost 4 bases and the J gene lost 4 bases, with 16 bases spanning the gap. In nucleotides, the CDR3 is TGTGCCAGTAGTAAGTTCCCGGGACAACTCACCGGGGAGCTGTTTTTT. Translation gives CASSKFPGQLTGELFF.

V usage is TRBV6-5 and J usage is TRBJ2-7, with 9 bases aligning to TRBD1. The length of the CDR3 is 14 residues. Germline V gene data show CDR1 as MNHEY and CDR2 as SVGAGI. The CDR3 bases are TGTGCCAGCAGATACTCTCCGGGACAGGGAGAGCAGTACGTC. Translation gives CASRYSPGQGEQYV.

This clonotype was found a few times. CDR3 loop: CASSLAGSRVGEQFF. In DNA form, the CDR3 reads TGTGCCAGCAGCTTAGCCGGCAGCCGAGTTGGGGAGCAGTTCTTC. V and J are TRBV7-2 and TRBJ2-1; the D is unclear. V was cut by 0 bases and J by 10 bases, with 16 bases left in between. The CDR3 totals 15 residues. The germline CDR1 and CDR2 sequences are SGHTA and FQGNSA.